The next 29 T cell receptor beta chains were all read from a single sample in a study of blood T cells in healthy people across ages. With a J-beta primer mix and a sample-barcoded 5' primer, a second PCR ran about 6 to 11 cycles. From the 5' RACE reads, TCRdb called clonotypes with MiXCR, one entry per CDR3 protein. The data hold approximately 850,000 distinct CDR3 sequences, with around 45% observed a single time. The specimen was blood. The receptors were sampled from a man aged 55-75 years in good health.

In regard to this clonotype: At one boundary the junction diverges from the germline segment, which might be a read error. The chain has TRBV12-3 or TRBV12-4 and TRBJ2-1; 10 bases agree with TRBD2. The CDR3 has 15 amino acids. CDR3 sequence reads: CASSLSGGAVHEQFF. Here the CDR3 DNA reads TGTGCCAGCAGTTTAAGCGGGGGGGCCGTCCATGAGCAGTTCTTT.

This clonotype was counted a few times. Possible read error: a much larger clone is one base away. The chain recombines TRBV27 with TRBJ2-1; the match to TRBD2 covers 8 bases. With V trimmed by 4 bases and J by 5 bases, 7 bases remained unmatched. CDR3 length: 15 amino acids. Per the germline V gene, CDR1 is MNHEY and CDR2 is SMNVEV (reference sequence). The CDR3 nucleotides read TGTGCCAGCAGTTGGTTTGGCGGGGGGAACAATGAGCAGTTCTTC. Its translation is CASSWFGGGNNEQFF.

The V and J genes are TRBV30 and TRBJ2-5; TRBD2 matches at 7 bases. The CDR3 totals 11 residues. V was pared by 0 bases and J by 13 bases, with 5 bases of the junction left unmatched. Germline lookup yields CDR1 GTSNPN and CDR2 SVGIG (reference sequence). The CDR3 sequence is CAWSVNLAAYF. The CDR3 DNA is TGTGCCTGGAGTGTTAATCTAGCGGCGTACTTC.

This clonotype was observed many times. The CDR3 nucleotides are TGTGCCAGCAGTTTATTTGGGACAGGGGACACAGATACGCAGTATTTT. Protein sequence: CASSLFGTGDTDTQYF. The chain carries TRBV12-3 or TRBV12-4 and TRBJ2-3; 10 bases are shared with TRBD1. This CDR3 contains 16 residues. J was trimmed by 2 bases and V by 2 bases; bases with no gene match: 4.

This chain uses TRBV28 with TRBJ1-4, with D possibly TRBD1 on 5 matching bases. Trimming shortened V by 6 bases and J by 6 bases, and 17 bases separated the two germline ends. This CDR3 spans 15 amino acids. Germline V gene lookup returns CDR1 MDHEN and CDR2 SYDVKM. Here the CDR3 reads CASRPVGVKHEKLFF. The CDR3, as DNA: TGTGCCAGCAGACCGGTGGGGGTTAAGCATGAAAAACTGTTTTTT.

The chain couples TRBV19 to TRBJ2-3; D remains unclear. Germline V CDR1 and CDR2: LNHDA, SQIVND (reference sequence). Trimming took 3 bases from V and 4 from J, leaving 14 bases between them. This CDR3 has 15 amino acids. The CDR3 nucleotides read TGTGCCAGTAGTATGGAGCGTGTTGTTCCAGATACGCAGTATTTT. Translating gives CASSMERVVPDTQYF.

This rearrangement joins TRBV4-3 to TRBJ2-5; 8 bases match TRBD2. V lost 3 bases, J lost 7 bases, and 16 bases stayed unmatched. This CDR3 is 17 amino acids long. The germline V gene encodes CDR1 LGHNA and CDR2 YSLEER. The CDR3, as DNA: TGCGCCAGCAGCCAGGGCAGTGCTAGCGGGCTCCCGGGGACCCAGTACTTC. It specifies CASSQGSASGLPGTQYF.

The CDR3 region is CSAWTGIHEQYF. CDR3 sequence (DNA): TGCAGCGCATGGACAGGGATCCACGAGCAGTACTTC. V and J are TRBV29-1 and TRBJ2-5; 8 bases agree with TRBD1. The J call is uncertain, as TRBJ2-7 better fits the DNA end. The CDR3 consists of 12 residues. Germline loops: CDR1 SQVTM, CDR2 ANQGSEA.

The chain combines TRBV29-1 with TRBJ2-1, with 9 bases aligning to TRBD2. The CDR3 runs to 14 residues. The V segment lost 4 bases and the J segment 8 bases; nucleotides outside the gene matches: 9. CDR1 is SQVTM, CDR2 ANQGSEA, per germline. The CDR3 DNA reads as TGCAGCGTTGTCGGTCTAGCGGGAAGGGATGAGCAGTTCTTC. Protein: CSVVGLAGRDEQFF.

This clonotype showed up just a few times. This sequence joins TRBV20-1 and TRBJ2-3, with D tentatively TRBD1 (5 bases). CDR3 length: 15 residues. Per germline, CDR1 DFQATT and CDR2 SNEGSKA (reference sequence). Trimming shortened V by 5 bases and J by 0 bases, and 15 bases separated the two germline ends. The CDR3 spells CSAGAPGASTDTQYF. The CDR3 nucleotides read TGCAGTGCTGGGGCCCCTGGGGCTAGCACAGATACGCAGTATTTT.

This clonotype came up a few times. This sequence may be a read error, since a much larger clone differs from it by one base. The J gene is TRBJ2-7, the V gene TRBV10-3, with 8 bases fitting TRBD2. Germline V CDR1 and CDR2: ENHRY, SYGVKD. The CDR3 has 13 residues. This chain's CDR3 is CASSGVRGDEQYF. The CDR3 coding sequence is TGTGCCAGCAGTGGTGTGCGGGGGGATGAGCAGTACTTC.

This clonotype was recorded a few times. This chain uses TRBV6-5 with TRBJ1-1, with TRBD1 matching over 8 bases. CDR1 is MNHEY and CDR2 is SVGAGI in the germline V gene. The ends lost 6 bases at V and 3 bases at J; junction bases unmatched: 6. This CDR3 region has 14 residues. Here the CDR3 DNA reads TGTGCCAGCAGAAACCACAGGGGGGACACTGAAGCTTTCTTT. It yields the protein CASRNHRGDTEAFF.

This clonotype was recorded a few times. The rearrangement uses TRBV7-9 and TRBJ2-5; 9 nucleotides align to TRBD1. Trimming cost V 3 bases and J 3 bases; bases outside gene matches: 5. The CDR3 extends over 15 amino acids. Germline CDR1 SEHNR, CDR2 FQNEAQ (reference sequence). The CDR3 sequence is CASSFGTGTKETQYF. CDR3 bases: TGTGCCAGCAGCTTCGGGACAGGGACTAAAGAGACCCAGTACTTC.

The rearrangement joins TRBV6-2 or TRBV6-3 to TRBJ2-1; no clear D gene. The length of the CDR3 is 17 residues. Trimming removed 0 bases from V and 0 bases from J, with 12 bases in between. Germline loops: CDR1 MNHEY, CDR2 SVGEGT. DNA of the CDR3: TGTGCCAGCAGTTACTCGCCCCAGGTAGTCTCCTACAATGAGCAGTTCTTC. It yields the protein CASSYSPQVVSYNEQFF.

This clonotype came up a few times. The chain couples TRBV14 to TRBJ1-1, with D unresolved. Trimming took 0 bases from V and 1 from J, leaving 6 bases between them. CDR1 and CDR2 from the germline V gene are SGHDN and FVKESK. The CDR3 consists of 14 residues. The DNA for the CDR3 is TGTGCCAGCAGCCAAGATGGGAGGAACACTGAAGCTTTCTTT. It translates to CASSQDGRNTEAFF.

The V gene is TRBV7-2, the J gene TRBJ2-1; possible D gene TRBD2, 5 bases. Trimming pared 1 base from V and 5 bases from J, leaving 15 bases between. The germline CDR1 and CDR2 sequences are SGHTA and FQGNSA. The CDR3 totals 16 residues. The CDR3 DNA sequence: TGTGCCAGCAGCTTAGGTCGGGCTAGCTTCGACAATGAGCAGTTCTTC. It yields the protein CASSLGRASFDNEQFF.

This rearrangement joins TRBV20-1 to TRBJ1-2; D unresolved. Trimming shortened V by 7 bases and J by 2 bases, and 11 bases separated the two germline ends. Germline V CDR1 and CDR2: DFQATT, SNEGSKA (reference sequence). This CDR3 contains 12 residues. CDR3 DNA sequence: TGCAGTGTCGGGCGACGAAACTATGGCTACACCTTC. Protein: CSVGRRNYGYTF.

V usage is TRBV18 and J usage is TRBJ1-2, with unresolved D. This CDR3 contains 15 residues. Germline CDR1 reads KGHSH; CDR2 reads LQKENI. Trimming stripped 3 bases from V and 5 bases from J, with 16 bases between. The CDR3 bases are TGTGCCAGCTCACCTCGGACGGACTCCCAGTATGGCTACACCTTC. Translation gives CASSPRTDSQYGYTF.

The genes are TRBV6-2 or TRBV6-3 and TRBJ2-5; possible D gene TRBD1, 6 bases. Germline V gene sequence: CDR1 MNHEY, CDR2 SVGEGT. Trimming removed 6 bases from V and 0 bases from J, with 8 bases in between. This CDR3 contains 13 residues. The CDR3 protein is CASRGHNQETQYF. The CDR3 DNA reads TGTGCCAGCAGGGGACATAACCAAGAGACCCAGTACTTC.

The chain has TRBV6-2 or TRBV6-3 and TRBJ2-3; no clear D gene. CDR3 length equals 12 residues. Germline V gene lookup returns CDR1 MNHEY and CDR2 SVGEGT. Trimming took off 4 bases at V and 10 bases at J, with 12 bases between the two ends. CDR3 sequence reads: CASSSSSVSQYF. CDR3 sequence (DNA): TGTGCCAGCAGTTCCTCCTCAGTATCGCAGTATTTT.

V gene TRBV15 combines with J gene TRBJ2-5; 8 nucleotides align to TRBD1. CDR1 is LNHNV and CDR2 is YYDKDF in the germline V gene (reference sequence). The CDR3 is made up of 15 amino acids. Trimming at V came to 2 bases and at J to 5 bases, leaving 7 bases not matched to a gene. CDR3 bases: TGTGCCACCAGCAGACAAGACAGGGGAGGTGAGACCCAGTACTTC. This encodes CATSRQDRGGETQYF.

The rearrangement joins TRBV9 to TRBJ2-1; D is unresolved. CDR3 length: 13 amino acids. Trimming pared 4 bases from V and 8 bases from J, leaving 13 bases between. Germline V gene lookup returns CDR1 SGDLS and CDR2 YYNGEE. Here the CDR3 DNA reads TGTGCCAGCAGCCCGACCCCGGTGTATGAGCAGTTCTTC. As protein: CASSPTPVYEQFF.

The CDR3 DNA reads as TGTGCCAGCAGTAAACACCCCTACAATGAGCAGTTCTTC. Translation: CASSKHPYNEQFF. The V call is TRBV6-1, the J call TRBJ2-1, with D unclear. The V and J ends lost 5 bases and 2 bases respectively, with 7 bases between them. CDR1 and CDR2 (germline): MNHNS, SASEGT. The CDR3 runs to 13 residues.

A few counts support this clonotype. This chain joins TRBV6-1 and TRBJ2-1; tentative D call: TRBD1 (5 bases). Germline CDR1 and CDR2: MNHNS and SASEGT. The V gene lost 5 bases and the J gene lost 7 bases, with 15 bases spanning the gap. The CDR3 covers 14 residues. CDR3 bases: TGTGCCAGCAGTCCCGGTGTTAGGACAAATGAGCAGTTCTTC. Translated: CASSPGVRTNEQFF.

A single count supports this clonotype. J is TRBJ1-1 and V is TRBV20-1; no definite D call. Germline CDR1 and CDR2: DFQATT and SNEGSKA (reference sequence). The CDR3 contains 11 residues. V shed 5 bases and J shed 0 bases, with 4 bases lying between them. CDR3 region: CSAAMNTEAFF. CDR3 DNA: TGCAGTGCTGCCATGAACACTGAAGCTTTCTTT.

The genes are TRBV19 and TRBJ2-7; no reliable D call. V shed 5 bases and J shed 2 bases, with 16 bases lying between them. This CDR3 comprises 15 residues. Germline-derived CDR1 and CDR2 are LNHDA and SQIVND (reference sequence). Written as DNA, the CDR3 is TGTGCCAGTAGTGCGCAGTCAATGTCAACCTACGAGCAGTACTTC. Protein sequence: CASSAQSMSTYEQYF.

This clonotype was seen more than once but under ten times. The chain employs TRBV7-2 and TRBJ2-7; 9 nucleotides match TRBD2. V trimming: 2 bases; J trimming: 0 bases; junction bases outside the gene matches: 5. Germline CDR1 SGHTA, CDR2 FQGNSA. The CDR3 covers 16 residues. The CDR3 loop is CASSLSGSGGSYEQYF. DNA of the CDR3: TGTGCCAGCAGCTTAAGCGGTAGCGGGGGCTCCTACGAGCAGTACTTC. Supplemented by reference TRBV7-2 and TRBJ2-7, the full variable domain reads GAGVSQSPSNKVTEKGKDVELRCDPISGHTALYWYRQSLGQGLEFLIYFQGNSAPDKSGLPSDRFSAERTGGSVSTLTIQRTQQEDSAVYLCASSLSGSGGSYEQYFGPGTRLTVT.

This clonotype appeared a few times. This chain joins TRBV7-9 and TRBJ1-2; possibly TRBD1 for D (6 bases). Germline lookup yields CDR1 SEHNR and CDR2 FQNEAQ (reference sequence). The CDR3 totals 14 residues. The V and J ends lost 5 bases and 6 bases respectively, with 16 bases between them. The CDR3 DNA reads TGTGCCAGCAGCCGACACAGGGCGCGGGATGGCTACACCTTC. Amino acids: CASSRHRARDGYTF.

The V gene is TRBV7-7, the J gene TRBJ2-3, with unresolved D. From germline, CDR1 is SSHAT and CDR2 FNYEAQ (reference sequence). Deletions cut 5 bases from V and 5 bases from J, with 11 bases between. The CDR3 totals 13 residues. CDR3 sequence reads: CASSPGSRDTQYF. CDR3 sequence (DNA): TGTGCCAGCAGCCCAGGCTCCCGAGATACGCAGTATTTT.